These T cell receptor beta chains were read from a single sample in a study of cytomegalovirus exposure and HLA in healthy donors. TCRdb keeps only in-frame clones here, not all; method: immunoSEQ multiplex PCR. The table records 150,000 to 200,000 clones, roughly 70% of them present only once. The sequencing sample was made of PBMCs. The receptors here all came from a middle-aged woman in good health and CMV-seropositive. The CDR3 runs from the conserved cysteine through the conserved F or W. Fields, in order: V gene, D gene, J gene, clone size, CDR3 protein, CDR3 DNA. The D gene is left open where the match is weak. Clone size is given for some rows only: seen once, a few or many times, or a class if the clone is expanded.

V gene: TRBV5-6; D gene: TRBD1; J gene: TRBJ2-1; clone size: few; CDR3 protein: CASSFSATGSADNEQFF; CDR3 DNA: TGTGCCAGCAGCTTTTCAGCGACAGGGTCGGCAGACAATGAGCAGTTCTTC
V gene: TRBV5-6; D gene: NA; J gene: TRBJ2-7; clone size: NA; CDR3 protein: CASSSAPGLSGYEQYF; CDR3 DNA: TGTGCCAGCAGCTCGGCACCGGGACTCTCCGGGTACGAGCAGTACTTC
V gene: TRBV6-4; D gene: NA; J gene: TRBJ2-5; clone size: NA; CDR3 protein: CASSDSIGKETQYF; CDR3 DNA: TGTGCCAGCAGTGACTCGATCGGGAAAGAGACCCAGTACTTC
V gene: TRBV7-9; D gene: TRBD2; J gene: TRBJ2-1; clone size: NA; CDR3 protein: CASSLAGGPLDEQFF; CDR3 DNA: TGTGCCAGCAGCTTAGCGGGAGGGCCTTTGGATGAGCAGTTCTTC
V gene: TRBV7-8; D gene: NA; J gene: TRBJ1-2; clone size: NA; CDR3 protein: CASSLMAVNYGYTF; CDR3 DNA: TGTGCCAGCAGCTTAATGGCAGTTAACTATGGCTACACCTTC
V gene: TRBV19; D gene: NA; J gene: TRBJ1-5; clone size: NA; CDR3 protein: CASSLQNGQPQHF; CDR3 DNA: TGTGCCAGTAGTCTTCAAAACGGGCAGCCCCAGCATTTT
V gene: TRBV7-6; D gene: TRBD2; J gene: TRBJ2-1; clone size: NA; CDR3 protein: CASSLRGRSGRADEQFF; CDR3 DNA: TGTGCCAGCAGCTTACGGGGGAGGAGCGGGAGGGCCGATGAGCAGTTCTTC
V gene: TRBV5-1; D gene: TRBD2; J gene: TRBJ2-2; clone size: NA; CDR3 protein: CASSQPNTAGVNTGELFF; CDR3 DNA: TGCGCCAGCAGCCAACCGAATACAGCGGGGGTTAACACCGGGGAGCTGTTTTTT
V gene: TRBV6-5; D gene: TRBD1; J gene: TRBJ2-5; clone size: few; CDR3 protein: CASSPGTGVETQYF; CDR3 DNA: TGTGCCAGCAGTCCCGGGACAGGGGTAGAGACCCAGTACTTC
V gene: TRBV7-6; D gene: NA; J gene: TRBJ2-3; clone size: NA; CDR3 protein: CAGSPGQSTDTQYF; CDR3 DNA: TGTGCCGGCAGCCCCGGACAGAGCACAGATACGCAGTATTTT
V gene: TRBV10-3; D gene: NA; J gene: TRBJ1-1; clone size: NA; CDR3 protein: CAISGGPSSTEAFF; CDR3 DNA: TGTGCCATCAGCGGAGGACCCTCGAGCACTGAAGCTTTCTTT
V gene: TRBV6-1; D gene: NA; J gene: TRBJ2-2; clone size: NA; CDR3 protein: CASSRLSTNTGELFF; CDR3 DNA: TGTGCCAGCAGCCGTCTTAGTACGAACACCGGGGAGCTGTTTTTT
V gene: TRBV6-1; D gene: NA; J gene: TRBJ1-1; clone size: few; CDR3 protein: CASSPGLSSNTEAFF; CDR3 DNA: TGTGCCAGCAGTCCCGGACTCAGTTCGAACACTGAAGCTTTCTTT
V gene: TRBV28; D gene: NA; J gene: TRBJ2-1; clone size: NA; CDR3 protein: CASSFPGSEQFF; CDR3 DNA: TGTGCCAGCAGTTTCCCGGGGTCTGAGCAGTTCTTC
V gene: TRBV6-5; D gene: NA; J gene: TRBJ1-2; clone size: NA; CDR3 protein: CASSYSSGGRNYGYTF; CDR3 DNA: TGTGCCAGCAGTTACTCGTCCGGGGGGCGGAACTATGGCTACACCTTC
V gene: TRBV11-3; D gene: NA; J gene: TRBJ1-3; clone size: few; CDR3 protein: CASSLPHRELRSGNTIYF; CDR3 DNA: TGTGCCAGCAGCTTACCCCACAGGGAACTTCGCTCTGGAAACACCATATATTTT
V gene: TRBV29-1; D gene: TRBD1; J gene: TRBJ1-4; clone size: NA; CDR3 protein: CSVRTQGLNEKLFF; CDR3 DNA: TGCAGCGTTCGCACACAGGGGCTTAATGAAAAACTGTTTTTT
V gene: TRBV6-6; D gene: NA; J gene: TRBJ1-1; clone size: NA; CDR3 protein: CASNAHRSEAFF; CDR3 DNA: TGTGCCAGCAACGCTCACCGGAGTGAAGCTTTCTTT
V gene: TRBV5-8; D gene: NA; J gene: TRBJ2-3; clone size: NA; CDR3 protein: CASKDTWTQYF; CDR3 DNA: TGTGCCAGCAAAGACACGTGGACGCAGTATTTT
V gene: TRBV28; D gene: TRBD1; J gene: TRBJ2-1; clone size: NA; CDR3 protein: CASSLRQGGYNEQFF; CDR3 DNA: TGTGCCAGCAGTTTAAGACAGGGTGGATACAATGAGCAGTTCTTC
V gene: TRBV4-3; D gene: NA; J gene: TRBJ1-4; clone size: few; CDR3 protein: CASSQDLRVTNEKLFF; CDR3 DNA: TGCGCCAGCAGCCAAGATCTCAGGGTAACTAATGAAAAACTGTTTTTT
V gene: TRBV6-5; D gene: TRBD2; J gene: TRBJ2-5; clone size: NA; CDR3 protein: CASSYSASGDQETQYF; CDR3 DNA: TGTGCCAGCAGTTACTCGGCTAGCGGGGACCAAGAGACCCAGTACTTC
V gene: TRBV13; D gene: TRBD2; J gene: TRBJ2-1; clone size: NA; CDR3 protein: CASSPEVAGGLVNEQFF; CDR3 DNA: TGTGCCAGCAGCCCTGAGGTAGCGGGGGGCCTGGTCAATGAGCAGTTCTTC
V gene: TRBV7-2; D gene: TRBD2; J gene: TRBJ2-2; clone size: NA; CDR3 protein: CASSLVRGGPSGELFF; CDR3 DNA: TGTGCCAGCAGCTTAGTTAGGGGAGGGCCGTCTGGGGAGCTGTTTTTT
V gene: TRBV7-3; D gene: TRBD2; J gene: TRBJ2-1; clone size: once; CDR3 protein: CASSSRPGTTYNEQFF; CDR3 DNA: TGTGCCAGCAGCTCCCGACCCGGGACTACCTACAATGAGCAGTTCTTC
V gene: TRBV21-1; D gene: NA; J gene: TRBJ2-3; clone size: NA; CDR3 protein: CASNLGGVSTDTQYF; CDR3 DNA: TGTGCCAGCAACTTAGGGGGCGTCAGCACAGATACGCAGTATTTT
V gene: TRBV20-1; D gene: NA; J gene: TRBJ2-7; clone size: NA; CDR3 protein: CSARPSYEQYF; CDR3 DNA: TGCAGTGCTAGACCCTCTTACGAGCAGTACTTC
V gene: TRBV19; D gene: TRBD1; J gene: TRBJ1-4; clone size: NA; CDR3 protein: CASSEQGSNEKLFF; CDR3 DNA: TGTGCCAGTAGTGAACAGGGGTCTAATGAAAAACTGTTTTTT
V gene: TRBV4-1; D gene: NA; J gene: TRBJ2-7; clone size: few; CDR3 protein: CASSQAQGSYEQYF; CDR3 DNA: TGCGCCAGCAGCCAGGCCCAGGGGTCCTACGAGCAGTACTTC
V gene: TRBV5-1; D gene: NA; J gene: TRBJ1-2; clone size: NA; CDR3 protein: CASSPGNYGYTF; CDR3 DNA: TGCGCCAGCAGTCCGGGTAACTATGGCTACACCTTC
V gene: TRBV5-6; D gene: NA; J gene: TRBJ1-2; clone size: few; CDR3 protein: CASSWGPTGGYTF; CDR3 DNA: TGTGCCAGCAGCTGGGGTCCCACAGGGGGCTACACCTTC
V gene: TRBV7-2; D gene: TRBD2; J gene: TRBJ2-5; clone size: few; CDR3 protein: CASSLEAGLPLDF; CDR3 DNA: TGTGCCAGCAGCCTTGAAGCGGGACTACCCCTAGACTTC
V gene: TRBV7-8; D gene: NA; J gene: TRBJ2-1; clone size: NA; CDR3 protein: CASSLARGTGPNEQFF; CDR3 DNA: TGTGCCAGCAGCTTAGCTAGGGGGACGGGACCAAATGAGCAGTTCTTC